This T cell receptor (beta chain) stems from a study of beta chain features in type 1 diabetes. Study conclusions and caveats: Patients' naive, central memory and Treg TCRB repertoires seemed closer to one another than those of healthy donors.

Expressed TCRB transcripts were sequenced, since all the RNA that had been isolated was reverse transcribed. Sequencing was performed with immunoSEQ multiplex PCR; in TCRdb, only in-frame clones are kept and a portion is missing. The top ten hold roughly 0.017% of the sample, which has about 360,000 clones, about 12% seen once. This CDR3 has 11 amino acids. The ends were cut back, 0 bases at V and 11 bases at J, with 7 bases in the middle. Germline V CDR1 and CDR2: SGHRS, YFSETQ. This clone was seen more than once but under ten times. Its cognate antigen is unknown. Each donor gave one heparinised blood draw averaging around 120 mL.

This receptor was identified in a man younger than 35 in good health. Sequences were obtained from naive CD4+ T cells from blood. The chain is built from TRBV5-1 and TRBJ2-3, with D perhaps matching TRBD2 (5 bases). CDR3 residues: CASSLGTLQYF. The CDR3 bases are TGCGCCAGCAGCTTGGGGACTTTGCAGTATTTT. Looking up the rest from reference TRBV5-1 and TRBJ2-3 gives the full variable domain: KAGVTQTPRYLIKTRGQQVTLSCSPISGHRSVSWYQQTPGQGLQFLFEYFSETQRNKGNFPGRFSGRQFSNSRSEMNVSTLELGDSALYLCASSLGTLQYFGPGTRLTVL.